This is a list of T cell receptor beta chains from one sample in a study of blood T cell repertoires in COVID-19. Profiled with immunoSEQ multiplex PCR; TCRdb holds only in-frame clones, not every one. Of 65,000 to 95,000 clones listed, just under 85% are singletons. Material: peripheral blood. The receptors here all came from an elderly man with active or convalescent COVID-19. Each CDR3 is given without its conserved first and last residue.

J gene,V gene,CDR3 protein
TRBJ1-1,TRBV12-3/TRBV12-4,ASSTMTGAEAF
TRBJ1-1,TRBV18,ASSPTSGTRTEAF
TRBJ1-5,TRBV10-2,ASSANSNQPQH
TRBJ1-5,TRBV6-5,ASRRGGSGNQPQH
TRBJ2-2,TRBV28,ASSRWSMGGGNTGELF
TRBJ1-6,TRBV11-2,ASSLVQGNSPLH
TRBJ1-2,TRBV6-5,ASSPGLYYGYT
TRBJ1-1,TRBV28,ASSSGTGFWTEAF
TRBJ1-2,TRBV10-3,AISEAGLSYGYT
TRBJ2-2,TRBV19,ASSRAGTLNTGELF
TRBJ1-1,TRBV28,ASRETGYSYMNTEAF
TRBJ1-5,TRBV28,ASTREVDQPQH
TRBJ2-1,TRBV28,ASGMGRGDF
TRBJ1-4,TRBV28,ASRLGGSEKLF
TRBJ1-2,TRBV5-1,ASRPGTTNYGYT
TRBJ2-2,TRBV5-1,ASSPGRGTVVGTGELF
TRBJ1-5,TRBV19,ASSAGPGGVQPQH
TRBJ2-2,TRBV5-1,ASSLRLAGDTGELF
TRBJ2-3,TRBV27,ASSSPGGSGTDTQY
TRBJ1-3,TRBV18,ASSPPSGTGNTIY
TRBJ2-2,TRBV15,ATSRGRGQGIAGELF
TRBJ2-3,TRBV19,ASSPPGQPTDTQY
TRBJ2-5,TRBV5-1,ASSLVRDSQETQY
TRBJ2-1,TRBV7-2,ASSLSRGGFYNEQF
TRBJ1-2,TRBV28,ASSSPGQATSGYGYT
TRBJ2-1,TRBV10-3,AISARGSGSHNEQF
TRBJ2-5,TRBV12-5,ASGRDSPLETQY
TRBJ1-5,TRBV15,ATSRGHDGGPSNQPQH
TRBJ1-6,TRBV25-1,ASSARGVNSPLH
TRBJ2-2,TRBV27,ASSLSRDRATGELF